The entry below gives a single TCR beta chain sequence along with its context. The record originates from a study of patients and donors after allogeneic stem cell transplantation. The CDR3 length is 14 residues. Trimming removed 5 bases at V and 0 bases at J, with 10 bases between. Per the germline V gene, CDR1 is SEHNR and CDR2 is FQNEAQ (reference sequence). TCRdb reprocessed the RT-PCR reads with MiXCR, giving one entry per CDR3 protein. The sample shows roughly 180,000 distinct CDR3 sequences, 41% of them seen only once. The sequenced sample consisted of blood, either unsorted or a sorted T cell fraction (not recorded which). The sequence derives from a human donor who was either an allogeneic HSCT recipient or a stem cell or donor lymphocyte infusion donor (not recorded which). It is not recorded whose cells these are; they may come from a transplant donor. The chain employs TRBV7-9 and TRBJ2-5; possibly TRBD1 or TRBD2 for D (5 bases each). CDR3 amino acids: CASSDGTYQETQYF. For the CDR3, the DNA is TGTGCCAGCAGCGATGGGACCTACCAAGAGACCCAGTACTTC.